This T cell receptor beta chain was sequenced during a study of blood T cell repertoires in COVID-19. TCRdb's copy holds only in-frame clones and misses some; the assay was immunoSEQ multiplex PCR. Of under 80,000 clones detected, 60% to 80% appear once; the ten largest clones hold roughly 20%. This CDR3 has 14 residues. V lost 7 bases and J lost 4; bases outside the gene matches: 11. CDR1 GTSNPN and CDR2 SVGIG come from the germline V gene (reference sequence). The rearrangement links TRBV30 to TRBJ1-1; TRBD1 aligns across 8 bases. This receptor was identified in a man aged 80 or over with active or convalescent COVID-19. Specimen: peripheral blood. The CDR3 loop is CASQGAGVTTEAFF. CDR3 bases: TGTGCCTCTCAGGGGGCTGGAGTGACCACTGAAGCTTTCTTT. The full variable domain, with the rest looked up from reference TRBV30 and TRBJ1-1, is SQTIHQWPATLVQPVGSPLSLECTVEGTSNPNLYWYRQAAGRGLQLLFYSVGIGQISSEVPQNLSASRPQDRQFILSSKKLLLSDSGFYLCASQGAGVTTEAFFGQGTRLTVV.